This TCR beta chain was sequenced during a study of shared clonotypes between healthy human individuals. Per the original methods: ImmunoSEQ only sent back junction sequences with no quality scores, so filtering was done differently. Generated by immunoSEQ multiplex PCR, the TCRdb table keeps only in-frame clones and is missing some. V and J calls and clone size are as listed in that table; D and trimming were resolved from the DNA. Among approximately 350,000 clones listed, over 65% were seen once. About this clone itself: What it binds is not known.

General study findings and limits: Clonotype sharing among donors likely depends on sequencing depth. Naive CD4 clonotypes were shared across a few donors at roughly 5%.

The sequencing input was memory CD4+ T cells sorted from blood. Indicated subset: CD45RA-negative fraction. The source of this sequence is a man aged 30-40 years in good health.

The CDR3 loop reads CASSARGGETQYF. The DNA for the CDR3 is TGTGCCAGCAGCGCGCGAGGGGGAGAGACCCAGTACTTC. The chain links TRBV7-2 to TRBJ2-5, with D perhaps TRBD1 (6 bases). V lost 5 bases and J lost 4, with 11 bases in between. The germline CDR1 and CDR2 sequences are SGHTA and FQGNSA. The CDR3 covers 13 residues.